Presented here are 3 T cell receptor beta chains from one specimen sequenced in a study of cytomegalovirus exposure and HLA in healthy donors. The repertoire was sequenced with immunoSEQ multiplex PCR; TCRdb's copy has only in-frame clones and lacks some. The table lists about 70,000 clones, 85% to 95% of them singletons, with 1.5% to 2% in the top ten. Sequencing was performed on PBMCs. These receptors were obtained from a woman younger than 35 in good health and CMV-seropositive.

This chain uses TRBV7-9 with TRBJ1-2, with D maybe TRBD1 (5 bases). The CDR3 contains 17 residues. Germline CDR1 is SEHNR and CDR2 is FQNEAQ (reference sequence). Trimming cost V 5 bases and J 8 bases, with 27 bases left between them. In DNA, the CDR3 is TGTGCCAGCAGCGTACCACTCTCCGCCTACAGGAGAGACGGCTACACCTTC. This encodes CASSVPLSAYRRDGYTF.

The chain joins TRBV10-1 to TRBJ2-2; 11 bases map to TRBD2. Germline values: CDR1 WNHNN, CDR2 SYGVQD (reference sequence). The CDR3 length is 17 residues. V was pared by 5 bases and J by 1 base, with 6 bases of the junction left unmatched. The CDR3 protein is CASSPLGTSGNTGELFF. The CDR3 DNA follows: TGCGCCAGCAGTCCACTCGGGACTAGCGGGAACACCGGGGAGCTGTTTTTT.

The J gene is TRBJ2-5, the V gene TRBV5-1; 7 nucleotides align to TRBD1. The J call is in doubt because the DNA end fits TRBJ2-7 better. The CDR3 covers 14 residues. From germline, CDR1 is SGHRS and CDR2 YFSETQ. The CDR3 coding sequence is TGCGCCAGCAGCCAAACAGGGGCTCCCTACGAGCAGTACTTC. This codes for CASSQTGAPYEQYF.